This T cell receptor beta chain was identified during a study of neurological immune-mediated disorders. This clonotype came up many times. Where libraries were unsorted, they were derived from 2 million PBMCs stored at -80 degrees C. V lost 2 bases to trimming and J lost 4 bases, with 7 bases between them. The germline CDR1 and CDR2 sequences are KGHSH and LQKENI. The CDR3 covers 13 residues. A single record per CDR3 protein comes from TCRdb applying MiXCR to the 5' RACE reads. The data show tens of thousands of distinct CDR3 sequences, 14% seen once. Sample: PBMCs. The rearrangement joins TRBV18 to TRBJ2-3, with unresolved D. This clonotype originated in a woman in her forties or fifties with HTLV-1-associated myelopathy (HAM/TSP). The CDR3 DNA follows: TGTGCCAGCTCACCAATAGGTTCAGATACGCAGTATTTT. Its translation is CASSPIGSDTQYF.